The 14 T cell receptor beta chains below come from one sample, sequenced in a study of T cells in Graves' hyperthyroidism and ophthalmopathy. Researchers took RNA transcripts and amplified the TCR beta CDR3 regions from them. Primed by the HTBI set, a first-round RT-PCR was run on the TCR CDR3. TCRdb reanalysed the multiplex PCR reads using MiXCR and keeps one entry per CDR3 protein. The sample records approximately 700,000 distinct CDR3 sequences, 45% being singletons. The sequenced material came from peripheral blood or thyroid tissue (not recorded which). Receptors originate from an adult man with Graves' disease, either hyperthyroidism or ophthalmopathy (not recorded which).

The chain has TRBV10-3 and TRBJ1-3, with D unclear. The V gene's germline CDR1 is ENHRY and CDR2 SYGVKD. The CDR3 is 16 residues long. V shed 2 bases and J shed 0 bases, with 11 bases lying between them. The CDR3 protein is CAISEENKGSGNTIYF. CDR3 DNA: TGTGCCATCAGTGAGGAAAACAAGGGCTCTGGAAACACCATATATTTT.

In regard to this clonotype: One junction end disagrees with the germline gene, perhaps due to a read error. The rearrangement joins TRBV7-9 to TRBJ2-7, with D possibly TRBD1 on 6 matching bases. The CDR3 has 14 amino acids. Germline loops: CDR1 SEHNR, CDR2 FQNEAQ (reference sequence). The CDR3 nucleotides are TGTGCCAGCAGTTTAGGGGACATTTCCCACGAGCAGTACTTC. It codes for CASSLGDISHEQYF.

The chain carries TRBV19 and TRBJ1-1, with D unclear. This CDR3 spans 13 amino acids. CDR1 and CDR2 from the germline V gene are LNHDA and SQIVND (reference sequence). With 7 bases removed from V and 6 bases from J, the gap between germline ends came to 15 bases. CDR3 in amino acids: CASTGFGYSEAFF. Here the CDR3 DNA reads TGTGCCAGTACGGGTTTCGGTTATTCTGAAGCTTTCTTT.

The table lists this clonotype with many counts. This CDR3 reads CAISEWGSNQPQHF. The CDR3 coding sequence is TGTGCCATCAGTGAATGGGGGAGCAATCAGCCCCAGCATTTT. The rearrangement uses TRBV10-3 and TRBJ1-5; D might be TRBD1 (5 bases). The germline V and J ends were trimmed by 3 bases and 1 base, with 7 bases remaining between them. The CDR3 is 14 residues long. Germline-derived CDR1 and CDR2 are ENHRY and SYGVKD.

The V and J genes are TRBV6-5 and TRBJ1-2, with 8 nucleotides matching TRBD1. V lost 6 bases and J lost 6; bases outside the gene matches: 6. The CDR3 is 13 residues long. Germline V gives CDR1 MNHEY, CDR2 SVGAGI. The CDR3 here is CASRFGQGDGYTF. The CDR3 DNA reads TGTGCCAGCAGATTCGGACAGGGTGATGGCTACACCTTC.

The rearrangement links TRBV10-3 to TRBJ1-5, with 7 bases aligning to TRBD1. The CDR3 contains 15 residues. Germline V gene sequence: CDR1 ENHRY, CDR2 SYGVKD. V was clipped by 3 bases and J by 2 bases; unmatched bases: 4. The CDR3 DNA reads TGTGCCATCAGTGAAGGGACAGCCCGCAATCAGCCCCAGCATTTT. Its protein product is CAISEGTARNQPQHF.

This clonotype showed up many times. The chain combines TRBV12-3 or TRBV12-4 with TRBJ1-6; 8 bases match TRBD1. Trimming at V came to 3 bases and at J to 6 bases, leaving 4 bases not matched to a gene. This CDR3 has 15 residues. CDR3 sequence reads: CASSFSGGGNSPLHF. Written as DNA, the CDR3 is TGTGCCAGCAGTTTTTCAGGGGGCGGTAATTCACCCCTCCACTTT.

This clonotype was seen a single time. The CDR3 nucleotides are TGTGCCAGCACCCCGGGACTAGCGGTTGTCTCCTACGAGCAGTACTTC. The encoded protein is CASTPGLAVVSYEQYF. This sequence joins TRBV14 and TRBJ2-7; the match to TRBD2 covers 11 bases. Germline CDR1 is SGHDN and CDR2 is FVKESK. This CDR3 has 16 residues. Trimming took 7 bases from V and 0 from J; bases not matched to a gene: 8.

Here the CDR3 DNA reads TGCGCCAGCAGCTTGGGCGGGAGGGCTTCCAACGAGCAGTACTTC. This codes for CASSLGGRASNEQYF. The V gene is TRBV5-1, the J gene TRBJ2-7; 9 nucleotides align to TRBD2. V shed 0 bases, J shed 5 bases, and the junction held 6 bases outside the gene matches. CDR1 SGHRS and CDR2 YFSETQ come from the germline V gene. The CDR3 extends over 15 amino acids.

The chain uses TRBV7-8 and TRBJ2-5; no definite D call. Germline values: CDR1 SGHVS, CDR2 FQNEAQ. V was cut by 5 bases and J by 5 bases, with 15 bases left in between. The CDR3 length is 14 residues. CDR3 nucleotides: TGTGCCAGCAGCGAGAACGGCCTTCAGGAGACCCAGTACTTC. It yields the protein CASSENGLQETQYF.

This clonotype was found many times. This chain links TRBV6-1 with TRBJ2-7, with TRBD1 matching 7 bases. Germline V gene data show CDR1 as MNHNS and CDR2 as SASEGT. The CDR3 is 14 residues long. J was trimmed by 1 base and V by 4 bases; bases with no gene match: 4. The DNA of the CDR3 is TGTGCCAGCAGTGCCCGGGACAGATCCTACGAGCAGTACTTC. As protein: CASSARDRSYEQYF.

V is TRBV15 and J is TRBJ2-3, with D hard to call. Germline V gene data show CDR1 as LNHNV and CDR2 as YYDKDF (reference sequence). The length of the CDR3 is 15 residues. The ends were cut back, 7 bases at V and 0 bases at J, with 14 bases in the middle. In DNA, the CDR3 is TGTGCCACCACCGCTTCCGCAGATAGCACAGATACGCAGTATTTT. Translating it yields CATTASADSTDTQYF.

Turning to this clonotype: This may come from a read error, since a much larger clone is one base off. The J gene is TRBJ1-2, the V gene TRBV2, with a weak D call TRBD1 (5 bases). Germline lookup yields CDR1 SNHLY and CDR2 FYNNEI. The CDR3 spans 15 residues. CDR3 DNA sequence: TGTGCCAGCAGTGAAATCCAGGGAGCTAACTATGACTACACCTTC. Its translation: CASSEIQGANYDYTF.

J is TRBJ1-1 and V is TRBV14; D possibly corresponds to TRBD1 (5 bases). V lost 0 bases, J lost 6 bases, and 11 bases lay in between. This CDR3 has 14 amino acids. Germline-derived CDR1 and CDR2 are SGHDN and FVKESK. In DNA, the CDR3 is TGTGCCAGCAGCCAAGATCCAGGGATCCCTGAAGCTTTCTTT. It translates to CASSQDPGIPEAFF.